The rows below give T cell receptor beta chains drawn from one sample of a study of cytomegalovirus exposure and HLA in healthy donors. Method: immunoSEQ multiplex PCR; TCRdb's copy keeps in-frame clones and lacks some. The table lists roughly 100,000 clones, roughly three fifths of them singletons. Sequences were obtained from PBMCs. The receptors here all came from a man in his sixties in good health and CMV-seronegative. Each CDR3 is given with its conserved first and last residue. Fields, in order: clone size, J gene, V gene, D gene, CDR3 protein, CDR3 DNA. The D gene is left open where the match is weak. Not all rows give a size; the values are once, few, many and, for expanded clones, a class.

clone size: few; J gene: TRBJ1-5; V gene: TRBV6-1; D gene: .; CDR3 protein: CASSGTDSGVQPQHF; CDR3 DNA: TGTGCCAGCAGTGGGACCGATTCAGGGGTACAGCCCCAGCATTTT
clone size: .; J gene: TRBJ2-3; V gene: TRBV5-1; D gene: .; CDR3 protein: CASSGGGLADTQYF; CDR3 DNA: TGCGCCAGCAGTGGCGGGGGCCTCGCAGATACGCAGTATTTT
clone size: once; J gene: TRBJ1-4; V gene: TRBV7-4; D gene: .; CDR3 protein: CASSTHRELNEKLFF; CDR3 DNA: TGTGCCAGCAGCACCCACAGGGAATTAAATGAAAAACTGTTTTTT
clone size: .; J gene: TRBJ2-1; V gene: TRBV25-1; D gene: .; CDR3 protein: CASQSYNEQFF; CDR3 DNA: TGTGCCAGCCAGTCCTACAATGAGCAGTTCTTC
clone size: few; J gene: TRBJ2-5; V gene: TRBV7-6; D gene: TRBD2; CDR3 protein: CASSLAGVAGLGETQYF; CDR3 DNA: TGTGCCAGCAGCTTAGCTGGGGTAGCGGGGCTCGGAGAGACCCAGTACTTC
clone size: .; J gene: TRBJ2-1; V gene: TRBV28; D gene: .; CDR3 protein: CASPGREDNEQFF; CDR3 DNA: TGTGCCAGCCCGGGAAGGGAAGACAATGAGCAGTTCTTC
clone size: .; J gene: TRBJ2-3; V gene: TRBV4-1; D gene: .; CDR3 protein: CASSQDYATGTPDTQYF; CDR3 DNA: TGCGCCAGCAGCCAAGATTATGCTACAGGCACCCCAGATACGCAGTATTTT
clone size: .; J gene: TRBJ2-7; V gene: TRBV27; D gene: .; CDR3 protein: CASSFGGTSYEQYF; CDR3 DNA: TGTGCCAGCAGTTTTGGAGGGACCTCCTACGAGCAGTACTTC
clone size: few; J gene: TRBJ2-1; V gene: TRBV5-4; D gene: TRBD1; CDR3 protein: CASSLVTGDNEQFF; CDR3 DNA: TGTGCCAGCAGCTTGGTGACAGGGGACAATGAGCAGTTCTTC
clone size: once; J gene: TRBJ2-5; V gene: TRBV9; D gene: TRBD2; CDR3 protein: CASSTRSGSGETQYF; CDR3 DNA: TGTGCCAGCAGCACACGAAGCGGGAGTGGAGAGACCCAGTACTTC
clone size: .; J gene: TRBJ2-3; V gene: TRBV10-3; D gene: TRBD2; CDR3 protein: CAIFSGRVGTDTQYF; CDR3 DNA: TGTGCCATCTTTAGCGGGAGAGTAGGCACAGATACGCAGTATTTT
clone size: .; J gene: TRBJ2-7; V gene: TRBV5-8; D gene: TRBD1; CDR3 protein: CASSAFGTGPGEQYF; CDR3 DNA: TGTGCCAGCAGCGCTTTCGGGACAGGACCTGGGGAGCAGTACTTC
clone size: .; J gene: TRBJ2-3; V gene: TRBV7-6; D gene: .; CDR3 protein: CASSLNPSTDTQYF; CDR3 DNA: TGTGCCAGCAGCTTAAATCCTAGCACAGATACGCAGTATTTT
clone size: few; J gene: TRBJ2-7; V gene: TRBV6-5; D gene: TRBD1; CDR3 protein: CASRRGTGPTYEQYF; CDR3 DNA: TGTGCCAGCAGAAGAGGGACAGGCCCGACCTACGAGCAGTACTTC
clone size: .; J gene: TRBJ2-6; V gene: TRBV5-1; D gene: .; CDR3 protein: CASRDSSGANVLTF; CDR3 DNA: TGCGCCAGCAGAGACAGCTCTGGGGCCAACGTCCTGACTTTC
clone size: .; J gene: TRBJ1-1; V gene: TRBV13; D gene: TRBD1; CDR3 protein: CASSPWTGGTEAFF; CDR3 DNA: TGTGCCAGCAGCCCATGGACAGGGGGCACTGAAGCTTTCTTT
clone size: .; J gene: TRBJ2-1; V gene: TRBV19; D gene: .; CDR3 protein: CASTRADSASYNEQFF; CDR3 DNA: TGTGCCAGTACTCGGGCCGACAGTGCTTCCTACAATGAGCAGTTCTTC
clone size: few; J gene: TRBJ1-1; V gene: TRBV28; D gene: .; CDR3 protein: CASSLDIQGRTEAFF; CDR3 DNA: TGTGCCAGCAGTTTAGATATTCAGGGAAGGACTGAAGCTTTCTTT
clone size: .; J gene: TRBJ2-1; V gene: TRBV11-2; D gene: .; CDR3 protein: CASSLVGGGFSRNEQFF; CDR3 DNA: TGTGCCAGCAGCTTGGTCGGGGGTGGGTTCTCGCGCAATGAGCAGTTCTTC
clone size: .; J gene: TRBJ2-3; V gene: TRBV27; D gene: .; CDR3 protein: CASSLSPGTDTQYF; CDR3 DNA: TGTGCCAGCAGTTTATCTCCCGGCACAGATACGCAGTATTTT
clone size: .; J gene: TRBJ2-7; V gene: TRBV5-1; D gene: TRBD2; CDR3 protein: CASRKGTSGSAHEQYF; CDR3 DNA: TGCGCCAGCAGGAAGGGGACTAGCGGGAGTGCGCACGAGCAGTACTTC